The clone carrying this TCR beta chain was counted only a few times. Its specificity is unknown. A read error may produce the germline difference seen at one junction end. After constant-region reverse-primer amplification, full-length variable regions underwent semi-nested PCR with Nested Universal Primer A. TCRdb reprocessed the 5' RACE reads via MiXCR and lists one record per CDR3 protein. The sample carries approximately 60,000 distinct CDR3 sequences, approximately 26% recorded once. Study conclusions and caveats: The TCR gene usage of tumor memory CD4+ T cells clustered together with blood and lymph node memory CD4+ cells and with lymph node naive CD4+ cells.

This CDR3 has 15 amino acids. CDR1 is MGHRA, CDR2 YSYEKL, per germline. Tregs were sorted as CD4+CD25+CD127-/low cells. This rearrangement joins TRBV4-1 to TRBJ2-1; 9 bases are shared with TRBD2. Sample: tumor-infiltrating Tregs sorted from the breast tumor. This TCR was recovered from a female donor with breast cancer. The CDR3 DNA follows: TGCGCCAGCAGCCAACCCCTGGCGGGGCGGGGGGGCCAACACTTC. Encoded protein: CASSQPLAGRGGQHF.